The clone carrying this TCR beta chain appeared a single time. The junction does not match germline at one end; this may be a read error. The source of the sample is a study of shared clonotypes between healthy human individuals. The naive CD8 population came from CD45RO-negative cells selected for CCR7, without terminally differentiated effector memory CD45RA+ cells. This CDR3 contains 14 residues. CDR1 SQVTM and CDR2 ANQGSEA come from the germline V gene. Libraries were prepared by immunoSEQ multiplex PCR; TCRdb keeps only in-frame clonotypes and omits some of them. This table has 750,000 to 1,000,000 clones, about 91% appearing once.

The sample taken for sequencing was naive CD8+ T cells sorted from blood. The chain links TRBV29-1 to TRBJ2-6; D might be TRBD2 (6 bases). This clonotype was sampled from a man aged 25-40 years in good health. In DNA form, the CDR3 reads TGCAGCGTTGGTGGGGGGTCTGAGGCCAACGTCCTGACTTTC. It codes for CSVGGGSEANVLTF.